This T cell receptor beta chain was sequenced for a study of OX40 agonist ivuxolimab in advanced cancers. V gave up 5 bases and J gave up 7 bases; unmatched junction bases: 11. Germline V gene data show CDR1 as PRHDT and CDR2 as FYEKMQ (reference sequence). This CDR3 has 15 residues. Libraries were prepared by immunoSEQ multiplex PCR; TCRdb keeps only in-frame clonotypes and omits some of them. The sample comprises 40,000 to 45,000 clones, about 90% of which are singletons, and 4.5% to 6% rests with the top ten. The sequence was obtained from an adult with an advanced solid tumor such as melanoma, head and neck, liver or kidney cancer. The chain couples TRBV13 to TRBJ2-1, with 7 bases identical to TRBD1. This specimen was CD4+ or CD8+ T cells sorted from blood, taken in a trial of the OX40 agonist ivuxolimab. As DNA, the CDR3 is TGTGCCAGCAGCCCTCGTTCGACAGGGACGAATGAGCAGTTCTTC. Translating gives CASSPRSTGTNEQFF.